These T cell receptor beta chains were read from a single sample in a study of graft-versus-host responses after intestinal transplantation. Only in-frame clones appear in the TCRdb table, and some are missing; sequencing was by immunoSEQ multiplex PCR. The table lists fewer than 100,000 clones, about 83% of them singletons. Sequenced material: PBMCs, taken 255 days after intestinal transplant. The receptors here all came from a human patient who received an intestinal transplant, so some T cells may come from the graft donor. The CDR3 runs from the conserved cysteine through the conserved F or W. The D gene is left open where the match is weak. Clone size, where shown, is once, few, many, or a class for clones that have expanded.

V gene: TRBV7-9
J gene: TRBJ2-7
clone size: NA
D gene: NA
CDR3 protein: CASSLGSYEQYF
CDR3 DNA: TGTGCCAGCAGCTTGGGGTCCTACGAGCAGTACTTC

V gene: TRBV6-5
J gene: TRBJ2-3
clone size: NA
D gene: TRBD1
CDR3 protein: CASSPQGASTDTQYF
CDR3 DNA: TGTGCCAGCAGTCCCCAGGGGGCGAGCACAGATACGCAGTATTTT

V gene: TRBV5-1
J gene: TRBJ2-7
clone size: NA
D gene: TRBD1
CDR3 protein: CASSLATGDYEQYF
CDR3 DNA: TGCGCCAGCAGCTTGGCGACAGGGGATTACGAGCAGTACTTC

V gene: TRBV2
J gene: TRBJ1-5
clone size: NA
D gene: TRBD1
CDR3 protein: CASSENRGSNQPQHF
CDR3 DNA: TGTGCCAGCAGTGAAAACAGGGGAAGCAATCAGCCCCAGCATTTT

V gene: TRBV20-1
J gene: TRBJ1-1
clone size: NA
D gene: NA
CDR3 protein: CSASGDTEAFF
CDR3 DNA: TGCAGTGCTTCGGGGGACACTGAAGCTTTCTTT

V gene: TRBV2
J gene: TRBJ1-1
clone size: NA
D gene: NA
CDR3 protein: CACGRYTEAFF
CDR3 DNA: TGTGCCTGCGGTAGGTACACTGAAGCTTTCTTT

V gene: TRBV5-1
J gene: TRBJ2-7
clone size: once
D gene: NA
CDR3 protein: CASSFNTGYEQYF
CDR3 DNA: TGCGCCAGCAGCTTTAATACCGGCTACGAGCAGTACTTC

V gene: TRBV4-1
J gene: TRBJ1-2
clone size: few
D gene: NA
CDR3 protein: CASRPPDRPNYGYTF
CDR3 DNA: TGCGCCAGCAGACCTCCAGACAGGCCTAACTATGGCTACACCTTC

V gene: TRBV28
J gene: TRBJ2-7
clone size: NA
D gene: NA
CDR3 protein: CASRHPPSEQYF
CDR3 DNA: TGTGCCAGCCGGCACCCTCCATCCGAGCAGTACTTC

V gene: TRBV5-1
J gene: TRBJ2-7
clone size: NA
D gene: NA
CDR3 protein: CASSLAPTYEQYF
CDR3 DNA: TGCGCCAGCAGCTTGGCCCCCACCTACGAGCAGTACTTC

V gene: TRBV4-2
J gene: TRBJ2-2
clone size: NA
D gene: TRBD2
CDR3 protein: CASSQDRTSGGTGELFF
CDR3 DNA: TGTGCCAGCAGCCAAGATAGAACTAGCGGGGGCACCGGGGAGCTGTTTTTT

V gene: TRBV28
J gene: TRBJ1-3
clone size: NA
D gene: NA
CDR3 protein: CASLGFSGNTIYF
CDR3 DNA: TGTGCCAGCCTCGGGTTCTCTGGAAACACCATATATTTT

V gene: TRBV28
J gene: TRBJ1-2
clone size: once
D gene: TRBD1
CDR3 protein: CASSFPGQVNYGYTF
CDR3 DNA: TGTGCCAGCAGTTTTCCCGGACAGGTCAACTATGGCTACACCTTC

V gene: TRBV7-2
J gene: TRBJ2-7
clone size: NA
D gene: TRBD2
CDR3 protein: CASSPWTSGGYEQYF
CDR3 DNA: TGTGCCAGCAGCCCCTGGACTAGCGGGGGCTACGAGCAGTACTTC

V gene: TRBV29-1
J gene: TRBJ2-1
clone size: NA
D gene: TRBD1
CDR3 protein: CSVLGQGVTNEQFF
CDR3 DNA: TGCAGCGTCTTGGGCCAGGGGGTGACGAATGAGCAGTTCTTC

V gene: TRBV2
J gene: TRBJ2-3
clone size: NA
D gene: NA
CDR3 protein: CASCEGGNTDTQYF
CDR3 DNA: TGTGCCAGCTGCGAGGGGGGGAACACAGATACGCAGTATTTT

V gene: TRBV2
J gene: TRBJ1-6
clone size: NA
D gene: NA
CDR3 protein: CASLDRESSYNSPLHF
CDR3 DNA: TGTGCCAGCTTAGACCGGGAGAGCTCCTATAATTCACCCCTCCACTTT

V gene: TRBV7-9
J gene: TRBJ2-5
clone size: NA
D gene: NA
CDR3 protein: CASSLGVQDPSEETQYF
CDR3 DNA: TGTGCCAGCAGCTTAGGTGTGCAGGACCCAAGTGAGGAGACCCAGTACTTC

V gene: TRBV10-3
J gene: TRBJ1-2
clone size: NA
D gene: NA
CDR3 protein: CAISEPTGAHGYTF
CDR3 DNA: TGTGCCATCAGTGAGCCGACAGGTGCCCATGGCTACACCTTC

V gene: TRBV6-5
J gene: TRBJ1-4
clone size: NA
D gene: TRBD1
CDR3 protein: CASRVDRGEGEKLFF
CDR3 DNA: TGTGCCAGCAGGGTTGACAGGGGAGAAGGTGAAAAACTGTTTTTT

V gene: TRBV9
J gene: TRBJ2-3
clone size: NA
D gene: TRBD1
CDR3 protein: CASSVGDRGGVDTQYF
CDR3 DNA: TGTGCCAGCAGCGTAGGGGACAGGGGAGGTGTGGATACGCAGTATTTT

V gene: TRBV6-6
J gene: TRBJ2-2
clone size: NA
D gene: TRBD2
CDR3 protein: CASSRRTSGATGELFF
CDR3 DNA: TGTGCCAGCAGTCGGCGGACTAGCGGGGCCACCGGGGAGCTGTTTTTT

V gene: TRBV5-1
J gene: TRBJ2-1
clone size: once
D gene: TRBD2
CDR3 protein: CASSLELAGALEQFF
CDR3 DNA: TGCGCCAGCAGCTTGGAACTAGCGGGAGCTTTAGAGCAGTTCTTC

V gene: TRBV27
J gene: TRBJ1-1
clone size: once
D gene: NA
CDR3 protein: CASSLSASPNTEAFF
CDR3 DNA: TGTGCCAGCAGTTTATCAGCGTCGCCTAACACTGAAGCTTTCTTT

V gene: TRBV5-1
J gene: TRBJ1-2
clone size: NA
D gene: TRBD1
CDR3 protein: CASSMTGIGYTF
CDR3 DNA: TGCGCCAGCAGCATGACAGGGATCGGCTACACCTTC

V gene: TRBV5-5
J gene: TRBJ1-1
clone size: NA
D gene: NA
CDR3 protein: CASSPPTGNTEAFF
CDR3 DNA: TGTGCCAGCAGCCCCCCCACAGGGAACACTGAAGCTTTCTTT

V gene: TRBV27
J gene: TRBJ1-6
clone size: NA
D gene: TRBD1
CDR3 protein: CASSFSDRVNSPLHF
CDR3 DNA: TGTGCCAGCAGTTTTTCTGACAGGGTTAATTCACCCCTCCACTTT

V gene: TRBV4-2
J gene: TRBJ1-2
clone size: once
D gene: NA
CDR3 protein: CASSQDQDGYTF
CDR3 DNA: TGTGCCAGCAGCCAAGATCAGGATGGCTACACCTTC

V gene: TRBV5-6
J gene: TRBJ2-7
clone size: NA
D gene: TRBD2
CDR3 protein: CASQGGTSVYEQYF
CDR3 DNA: TGTGCCAGCCAGGGCGGGACTAGCGTCTACGAGCAGTACTTC

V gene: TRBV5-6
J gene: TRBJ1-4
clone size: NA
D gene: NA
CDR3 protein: CASSLGPATNEKLFF
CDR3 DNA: TGTGCCAGCAGCCTCGGACCCGCAACTAATGAAAAACTGTTTTTT

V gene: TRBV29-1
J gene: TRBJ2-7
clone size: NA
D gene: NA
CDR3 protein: CSEKRGRRYEQYF
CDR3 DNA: TGCAGCGAGAAACGGGGTCGTCGCTACGAGCAGTACTTC

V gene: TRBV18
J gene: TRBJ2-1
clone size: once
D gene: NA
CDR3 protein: CASSITISLVSGSTYNEQFF
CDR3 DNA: TGTGCCAGCTCAATCACCATCTCGCTCGTATCAGGGAGTACCTACAATGAGCAGTTCTTC

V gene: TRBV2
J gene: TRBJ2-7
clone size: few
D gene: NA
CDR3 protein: CASSEDSGVDSYEQYF
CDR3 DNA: TGTGCCAGCAGTGAAGATTCGGGAGTGGACTCCTACGAGCAGTACTTC

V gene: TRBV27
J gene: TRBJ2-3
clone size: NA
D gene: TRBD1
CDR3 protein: CASSFNSPGTGVTDTQYF
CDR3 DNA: TGTGCCAGCAGCTTCAACTCCCCCGGGACAGGGGTCACAGATACGCAGTATTTT

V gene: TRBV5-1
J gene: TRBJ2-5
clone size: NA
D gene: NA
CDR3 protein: CASSSGTSFQETQYF
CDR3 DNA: TGCGCCAGCAGCTCCGGGACCTCCTTTCAGGAGACCCAGTACTTC

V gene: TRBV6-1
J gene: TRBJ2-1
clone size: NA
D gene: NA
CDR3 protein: CASSEAVSLQFF
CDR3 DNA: TGTGCCAGCAGTGAGGCAGTCTCCCTACAGTTCTTC

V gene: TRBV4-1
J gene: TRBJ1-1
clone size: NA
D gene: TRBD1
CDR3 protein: CASSQGTGVTEAFF
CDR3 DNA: TGCGCCAGCAGCCAGGGTACAGGGGTCACTGAAGCTTTCTTT

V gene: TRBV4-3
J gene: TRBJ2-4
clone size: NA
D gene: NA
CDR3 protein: CASSQSQRSLAKNIQYF
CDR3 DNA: TGCGCCAGCAGCCAATCGCAGAGGAGCTTAGCCAAAAACATTCAGTACTTC

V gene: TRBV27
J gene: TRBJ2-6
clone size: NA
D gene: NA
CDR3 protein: CASSLSGANVLTF
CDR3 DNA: TGTGCCAGCAGTTTATCCGGGGCCAACGTCCTGACTTTC

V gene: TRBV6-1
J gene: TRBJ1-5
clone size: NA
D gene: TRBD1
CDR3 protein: CASSERDRGMYQPQHF
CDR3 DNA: TGTGCCAGCAGTGAGAGGGACAGGGGGATGTATCAGCCCCAGCATTTT

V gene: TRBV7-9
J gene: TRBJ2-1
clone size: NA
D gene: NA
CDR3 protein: CASSFGTHNEQFF
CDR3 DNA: TGTGCCAGCAGCTTCGGGACTCACAATGAGCAGTTCTTC

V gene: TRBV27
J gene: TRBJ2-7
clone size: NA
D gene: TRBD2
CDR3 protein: CASSLSANLAGEPYEQYF
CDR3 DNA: TGTGCCAGCAGTTTGTCAGCGAATCTAGCGGGTGAGCCCTACGAGCAGTACTTC

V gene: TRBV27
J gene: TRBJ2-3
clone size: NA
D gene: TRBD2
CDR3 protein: CASSFSGRNTQYF
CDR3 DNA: TGTGCCAGCAGTTTTAGCGGGAGAAATACGCAGTATTTT